This record looks at one TCR beta chain sequence and its context. The target antigen is unknown. Produced via immunoSEQ multiplex PCR; TCRdb's table is partial and in-frame only. The sample consists of some 2,500,000 clones, 90% to 95% of them appearing once. The CDR3 has 16 residues. Trimming pared 5 bases from V and 2 bases from J, leaving 15 bases between. CDR1 SGHVS and CDR2 FQNEAQ come from the germline V gene. The sample comes from a study of shared clonotypes between healthy human individuals. General study points: A reduction in generation probabilities was seen for non-shared clonotypes relative to those shared by all four donors.

The source is a young man in good health. Some clones in this sample may be carry-over from other donors' samples. The sample comprised naive CD4+ T cells from PBMCs. The subset: CD45RA+ positively selected. The chain combines TRBV7-8 with TRBJ1-4; tentatively, D is TRBD1 (6 bases). The CDR3 nucleotides read TGTGCCAGCAGCCCGGGGGCAGGGCGGACTAATGAAAAACTGTTTTTT. This translates into CASSPGAGRTNEKLFF.